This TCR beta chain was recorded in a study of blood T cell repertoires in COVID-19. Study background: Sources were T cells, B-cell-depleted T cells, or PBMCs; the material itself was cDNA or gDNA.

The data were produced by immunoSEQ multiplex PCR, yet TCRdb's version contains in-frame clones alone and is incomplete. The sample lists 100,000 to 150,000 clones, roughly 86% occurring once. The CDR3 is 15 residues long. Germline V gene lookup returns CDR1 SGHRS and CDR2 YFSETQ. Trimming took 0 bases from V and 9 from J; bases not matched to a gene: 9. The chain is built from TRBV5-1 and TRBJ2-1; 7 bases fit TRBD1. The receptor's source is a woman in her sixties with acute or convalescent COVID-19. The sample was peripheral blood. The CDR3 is CASSLGLEGAGEQFF. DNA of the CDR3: TGCGCCAGCAGCTTGGGTCTAGAGGGGGCGGGTGAGCAGTTCTTC. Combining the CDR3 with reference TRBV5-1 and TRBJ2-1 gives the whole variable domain KAGVTQTPRYLIKTRGQQVTLSCSPISGHRSVSWYQQTPGQGLQFLFEYFSETQRNKGNFPGRFSGRQFSNSRSEMNVSTLELGDSALYLCASSLGLEGAGEQFFGPGTRLTVL.